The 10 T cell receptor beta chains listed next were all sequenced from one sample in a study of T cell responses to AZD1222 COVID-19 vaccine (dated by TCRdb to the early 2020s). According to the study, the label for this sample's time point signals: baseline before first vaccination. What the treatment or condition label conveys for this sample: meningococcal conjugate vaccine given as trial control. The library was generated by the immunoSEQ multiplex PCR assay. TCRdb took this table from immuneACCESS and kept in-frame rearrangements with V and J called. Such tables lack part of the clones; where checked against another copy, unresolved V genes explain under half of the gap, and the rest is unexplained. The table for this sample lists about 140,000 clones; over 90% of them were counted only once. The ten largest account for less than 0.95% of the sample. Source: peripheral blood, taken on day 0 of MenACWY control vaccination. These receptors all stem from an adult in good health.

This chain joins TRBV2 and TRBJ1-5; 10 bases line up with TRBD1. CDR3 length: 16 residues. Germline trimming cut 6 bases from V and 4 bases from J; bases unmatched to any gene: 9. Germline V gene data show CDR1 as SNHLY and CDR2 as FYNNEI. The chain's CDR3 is CASRDRTGGANQPQHF. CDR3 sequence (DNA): TGTGCCAGCAGGGACCGGACAGGGGGTGCGAATCAGCCCCAGCATTTT.

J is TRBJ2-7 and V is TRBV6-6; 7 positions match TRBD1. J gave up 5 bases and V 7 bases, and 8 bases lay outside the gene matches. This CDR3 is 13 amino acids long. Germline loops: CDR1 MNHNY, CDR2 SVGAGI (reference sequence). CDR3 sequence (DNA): TGTGCCAGCACCCAGGGGGTCCGGGACGAGCAGTACTTC. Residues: CASTQGVRDEQYF.

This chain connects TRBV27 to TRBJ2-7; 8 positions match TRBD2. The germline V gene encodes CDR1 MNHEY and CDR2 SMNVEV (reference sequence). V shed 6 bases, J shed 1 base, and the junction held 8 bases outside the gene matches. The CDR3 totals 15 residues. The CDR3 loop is CASRGVGRGSYEQYF. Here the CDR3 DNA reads TGTGCCAGCAGAGGTGTCGGGAGGGGTTCCTACGAGCAGTACTTC.

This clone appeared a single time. CDR3 residues: CASSPLNYGYTF. The CDR3 bases are TGTGCCAGCAGCCCCTTAAACTATGGCTACACCTTC. The chain has TRBV7-2 and TRBJ1-2; the D is unclear. Germline CDR1 reads SGHTA; CDR2 reads FQGNSA. Trimming pared 5 bases from V and 2 bases from J, leaving 6 bases between. The CDR3 is made up of 12 amino acids.

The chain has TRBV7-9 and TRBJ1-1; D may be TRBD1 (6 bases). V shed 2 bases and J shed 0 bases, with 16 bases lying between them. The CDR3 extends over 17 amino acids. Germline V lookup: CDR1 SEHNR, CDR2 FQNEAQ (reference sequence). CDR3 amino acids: CASSLRSTGPMNTEAFF. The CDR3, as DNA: TGTGCCAGCAGCTTAAGATCGACAGGTCCCATGAACACTGAAGCTTTCTTT.

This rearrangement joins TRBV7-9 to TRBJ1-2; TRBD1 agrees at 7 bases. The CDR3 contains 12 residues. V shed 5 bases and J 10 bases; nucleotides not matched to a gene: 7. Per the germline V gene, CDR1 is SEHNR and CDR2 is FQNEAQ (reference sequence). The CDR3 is CASSLTRGDYTF. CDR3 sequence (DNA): TGTGCCAGCAGCCTTACCAGGGGGGACTACACCTTC.

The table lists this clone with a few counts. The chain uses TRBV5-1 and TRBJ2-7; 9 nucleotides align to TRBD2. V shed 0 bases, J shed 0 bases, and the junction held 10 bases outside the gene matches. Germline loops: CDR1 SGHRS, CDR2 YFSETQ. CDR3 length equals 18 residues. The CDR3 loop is CASSLAANLAGVSYEQYF. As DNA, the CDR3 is TGCGCCAGCAGCTTGGCCGCCAACTTAGCGGGAGTCTCCTACGAGCAGTACTTC.

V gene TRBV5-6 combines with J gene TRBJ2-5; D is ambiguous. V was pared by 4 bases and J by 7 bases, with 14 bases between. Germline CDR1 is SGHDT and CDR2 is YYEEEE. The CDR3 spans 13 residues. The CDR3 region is CASSHPRLATQYF. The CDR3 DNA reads TGTGCCAGCAGCCACCCTAGACTTGCGACCCAGTACTTC.

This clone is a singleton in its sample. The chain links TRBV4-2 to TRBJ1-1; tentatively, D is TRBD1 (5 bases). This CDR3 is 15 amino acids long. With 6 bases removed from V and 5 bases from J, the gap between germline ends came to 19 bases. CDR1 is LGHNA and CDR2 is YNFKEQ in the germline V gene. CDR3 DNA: TGTGCCAGCAGAGCTGCAGGGTCAGGAAGGACTGAAGCTTTCTTT. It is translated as CASRAAGSGRTEAFF.

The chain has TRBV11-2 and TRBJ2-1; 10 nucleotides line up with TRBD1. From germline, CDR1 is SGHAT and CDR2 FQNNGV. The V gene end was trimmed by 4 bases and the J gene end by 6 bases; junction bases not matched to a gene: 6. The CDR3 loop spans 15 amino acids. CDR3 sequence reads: CASSSGTGVTNEQFF. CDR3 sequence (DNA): TGTGCCAGCAGCTCCGGGACAGGGGTCACCAATGAGCAGTTCTTC.